The 22 T cell receptor beta chains below all came from one sample that was sequenced in a study of shared clonotypes between healthy human individuals (dated by TCRdb to the early 2020s). For the CD8 naive samples, CD45RO-negative cells were positively selected for CCR7, yielding a CD45RA+CCR7+ population from which TemRA cells were excluded. Library prep was done by the immunoSEQ multiplex PCR assay. This immuneACCESS table, as held by TCRdb, lists in-frame sequences with V and J called but not all clones. Of the missing ones, under half trace to an unresolved V gene in checked studies; the others have no known cause. Recorded for this sample are roughly 570,000 clones; more than 95% of them occurred a single time. The ten biggest clones cover 0.25% to 0.35% of the sample. The material sequenced was naive CD8+ T cells sorted from blood. What the cell subset or site label conveys for this sample: CD45RA+CCR7+. The receptors originated from a man aged 25 to 40 in good health.

CDR3 nucleotides: TGTGCCAGCAGTTTTTTTGAGAGTGTTATCGGCCGCGGCTATGAGCAGTTCTTC. Translated: CASSFFESVIGRGYEQFF. The chain couples TRBV28 to TRBJ2-1; D is unresolved. Germline V CDR1 and CDR2: MDHEN, SYDVKM. The V gene lost 3 bases and the J gene lost 8 bases, with 26 bases spanning the gap. This CDR3 is built from 18 residues. Looking up the rest from reference TRBV28 and TRBJ2-1 gives the full variable domain: DVKVTQSSRYLVKRTGEKVFLECVQDMDHENMFWYRQDPGLGLRLIYFSYDVKMKEKGDIPEGYSVSREKKERFSLILESASTNQTSMYLCASSFFESVIGRGYEQFFGPGTRLTVL.

V usage is TRBV27 and J usage is TRBJ2-7; TRBD2 aligns across 9 bases. The CDR3 runs 14 residues. Germline-derived CDR1 and CDR2 are MNHEY and SMNVEV (reference sequence). V gave up 9 bases and J gave up 4 bases; unmatched junction bases: 10. The CDR3 sequence: CASGSGTSPYEQYF. In DNA, the CDR3 is TGTGCCAGTGGATCCGGGACTAGCCCTTACGAGCAGTACTTC.

The genes are TRBV7-9 and TRBJ2-7; D not certain. This CDR3 is built from 14 residues. V was trimmed by 5 bases and J by 3 bases, leaving 14 bases between them. CDR1 and CDR2 (germline): SEHNR, FQNEAQ (reference sequence). The DNA of the CDR3 is TGTGCCAGCAGCCCACCCCTAGGCAACTACGAGCAGTACTTC. It yields the protein CASSPPLGNYEQYF.

CDR3 in amino acids: CASSNRDGAYEQYF. DNA of the CDR3: TGCGCCAGCAGCAACCGGGACGGGGCCTACGAGCAGTACTTC. The V and J genes are TRBV4-1 and TRBJ2-7, with D tentatively TRBD1 or TRBD2 (5 bases each). Germline values: CDR1 MGHRA, CDR2 YSYEKL. The CDR3 consists of 14 residues. The V gene lost 5 bases and the J gene lost 2 bases, with 13 bases spanning the gap.

The V call is TRBV29-1, the J call TRBJ2-1, with 11 bases aligning to TRBD1. The J segment lost 2 bases and the V segment lost 7 bases, leaving 4 bases of the junction unmatched. The CDR3 runs to 14 residues. The germline gives CDR1 SQVTM, CDR2 ANQGSEA. The CDR3 region has the DNA TGCAGCGCGGAGGGACAGGGGGCCTACAATGAGCAGTTCTTC. It yields the protein CSAEGQGAYNEQFF.

The V call is TRBV7-9, the J call TRBJ2-3; tentatively, D is TRBD2 (6 bases). V gave up 5 bases and J gave up 0 bases, with 9 bases separating them. Germline CDR1 reads SEHNR; CDR2 reads FQNEAQ (reference sequence). This CDR3 is 14 amino acids long. This chain's CDR3 is CASSQLASTDTQYF. CDR3 nucleotides: TGTGCCAGCAGCCAGCTAGCGAGCACAGATACGCAGTATTTT.

The rearrangement uses TRBV29-1 and TRBJ2-1, with D possibly matching TRBD1 (7 bases). The germline gives CDR1 SQVTM, CDR2 ANQGSEA. Trimming took off 8 bases at V and 10 bases at J, with 18 bases between the two ends. The CDR3 has 12 residues. The CDR3 protein is CSYDREVKEQFF. DNA for the CDR3: TGCAGCTATGACAGGGAGGTTAAGGAGCAGTTCTTC.

The rearrangement links TRBV29-1 to TRBJ2-1; 12 bases align to TRBD2. V lost 1 base, J lost 0 bases, and 7 bases stayed unmatched. CDR1 is SQVTM, CDR2 ANQGSEA, per germline. The CDR3 spans 18 residues. The CDR3 nucleotides read TGCAGCGTTGAAGCCCGGACTAGCGGGGTGGCCTCCTACAATGAGCAGTTCTTC. Protein sequence: CSVEARTSGVASYNEQFF.

The V gene is TRBV14, the J gene TRBJ1-2; the D gene is possibly TRBD1 (5 bases). Trimming removed 0 bases from V and 4 bases from J, with 6 bases in between. CDR1 is SGHDN, CDR2 FVKESK, per germline. The length of the CDR3 is 13 residues. In DNA, the CDR3 is TGTGCCAGCAGCCAAGAAGGGGCCTATGGCTACACCTTC. It encodes CASSQEGAYGYTF. Full variable domain (outside the CDR3, taken from reference TRBV14 and TRBJ1-2): EAGVTQFPSHSVIEKGQTVTLRCDPISGHDNLYWYRRVMGKEIKFLLHFVKESKQDESGMPNNRFLAERTGGTYSTLKVQPAELEDSGVYFCASSQEGAYGYTFGSGTRLTVV.

The chain is built from TRBV6-6 and TRBJ2-3, with 7 bases matching TRBD1. The germline CDR1 and CDR2 sequences are MNHNY and SVGAGI (reference sequence). The CDR3 sequence is 15 residues long. The junction had 9 bases not matched to a gene; V was cut back by 6 bases and J by 3 bases. CDR3 DNA: TGTGCCAGCAGCAACAGGGGCCGAGGGACAGATACGCAGTATTTT. Translating gives CASSNRGRGTDTQYF.

The chain carries TRBV2 and TRBJ2-7, with 13 bases lining up with TRBD2. J was trimmed by 4 bases and V by 5 bases; bases with no gene match: 14. This CDR3 region has 18 residues. Germline V gene data show CDR1 as SNHLY and CDR2 as FYNNEI. The CDR3 reads CASSWTTGTSGKGYEQYF. CDR3 DNA: TGTGCCAGCAGTTGGACAACCGGGACTAGCGGGAAGGGGTACGAGCAGTACTTC.

The chain links TRBV28 to TRBJ2-7; possibly TRBD2 for D (5 bases). V gave up 6 bases and J gave up 4 bases, with 13 bases separating them. The CDR3 covers 13 residues. Germline V gene lookup returns CDR1 MDHEN and CDR2 SYDVKM. This CDR3 reads CASSSLREYEQYF. As DNA, the CDR3 is TGTGCCAGCAGCTCGTTGAGGGAATACGAGCAGTACTTC.

This clone has just one count. V and J are TRBV27 and TRBJ2-7, with a possible D match to TRBD2 (6 bases). CDR3 length: 15 residues. Germline assignment: CDR1 MNHEY and CDR2 SMNVEV (reference sequence). V was pared by 3 bases and J by 0 bases, with 12 bases between. The CDR3 spells CASSFWAGSSYEQYF. The CDR3 DNA reads as TGTGCCAGCAGTTTTTGGGCGGGGAGCTCCTACGAGCAGTACTTC.

The J gene is TRBJ2-3, the V gene TRBV18, with D uncertain. CDR3 length: 14 residues. Trimming cost V 0 bases and J 7 bases, with 11 bases left between them. The V gene's germline CDR1 is KGHSH and CDR2 LQKENI. The DNA for the CDR3 is TGTGCCAGCTCACCACCTGAGCTTATGTATACGCAGTATTTT. Translation: CASSPPELMYTQYF.

V usage is TRBV7-9 and J usage is TRBJ1-2; 12 bases map to TRBD1. This CDR3 region has 18 residues. Germline V CDR1 and CDR2: SEHNR, FQNEAQ (reference sequence). The J segment lost 4 bases and the V segment lost 5 bases, leaving 14 bases of the junction unmatched. The CDR3: CASSHLPGQGALFYGYTF. DNA of the CDR3: TGTGCCAGCAGCCATTTACCGGGACAGGGGGCTTTGTTCTATGGCTACACCTTC.

The V call is TRBV5-4, the J call TRBJ2-1; 8 nucleotides agree with TRBD2. The CDR3 length is 15 residues. Germline CDR1 SGHNT, CDR2 YYREEE (reference sequence). V dropped 6 bases and J dropped 5; count of bases not matched to a gene: 10. The CDR3 bases are TGTGCCAGCACCCCCCCAGCGGGAGTAAACAATGAGCAGTTCTTC. Translation: CASTPPAGVNNEQFF.

Remarks on this clone: The identical CDR3 is also encoded by other nucleotide sequences in the sample. V usage is TRBV28 and J usage is TRBJ2-1; D uncertain. Germline values: CDR1 MDHEN, CDR2 SYDVKM. Between the trimmed V and J ends, which lost 1 base and 5 bases, there was a span of 0 bases. This CDR3 has 11 residues. CDR3 in amino acids: CASSLYNEQFF. The CDR3 nucleotides are TGTGCCAGCAGTTTATACAATGAGCAGTTCTTC.

The V call is TRBV15, the J call TRBJ2-7; 8 bases line up with TRBD1. CDR1 and CDR2 from the germline V gene are LNHNV and YYDKDF (reference sequence). With 4 bases clipped from V and 4 bases from J, the junction kept 9 bases outside the gene matches. The CDR3 contains 15 residues. In nucleotides, the CDR3 is TGTGCCACCAGCAACCCCGGACAGGGAGGATACGAGCAGTACTTC. Translated: CATSNPGQGGYEQYF.

The chain uses TRBV9 and TRBJ2-1; D ambiguous. This CDR3 comprises 14 residues. Per germline, CDR1 SGDLS and CDR2 YYNGEE. V was trimmed by 0 bases and J by 13 bases, leaving 17 bases between them. The CDR3 spells CASSVGDSLDGQFF. In nucleotides, the CDR3 is TGTGCCAGCAGCGTAGGGGATTCCCTCGACGGCCAGTTCTTC.

For this clone: The junction differs from germline at one of its ends, possibly a read error. The rearrangement links TRBV7-2 to TRBJ2-1; D gene unclear. Germline lookup yields CDR1 SGHTA and CDR2 FQGNSA. The length of the CDR3 is 12 residues. CDR3 sequence: CASGFEVDEQFF. CDR3 nucleotides: TGTGCCAGCGGCTTTGAGGTCGATGAGCAGTTCTTC. The variable domain in full, with the rest retrieved from reference TRBV7-2 and TRBJ2-1, is GAGVSQSPSNKVTEKGKDVELRCDPISGHTALYWYRQSLGQGLEFLIYFQGNSAPDKSGLPSDRFSAERTGGSVSTLTIQRTQQEDSAVYLCASGFEVDEQFFGPGTRLTVL.

In DNA form, the CDR3 reads TGTGCCAGCAGCTTAGGTCGACTCCACCAAGAGACCCAGTACTTC. It translates to CASSLGRLHQETQYF. This chain uses TRBV11-2 with TRBJ2-5; D is unclear. Trimming cost V 1 base and J 0 bases, with 9 bases left between them. Germline V gene lookup returns CDR1 SGHAT and CDR2 FQNNGV. This CDR3 region has 15 residues. Using reference TRBV11-2 and TRBJ2-5 for the parts outside the CDR3, the full variable domain is EAGVAQSPRYKIIEKRQSVAFWCNPISGHATLYWYQQILGQGPKLLIQFQNNGVVDDSQLPKDRFSAERLKGVDSTLKIQPAKLEDSAVYLCASSLGRLHQETQYFGPGTRLLVL.

The chain carries TRBV19 and TRBJ2-7; D might be TRBD1 or TRBD2, each matching 5 bases. This CDR3 is 14 amino acids long. V lost 4 bases, J lost 3 bases, and 13 bases lay in between. Germline V gene sequence: CDR1 LNHDA, CDR2 SQIVND (reference sequence). CDR3 sequence reads: CASSRRDGGYEQYF. In nucleotides, the CDR3 is TGTGCCAGTAGTAGACGGGACGGAGGCTACGAGCAGTACTTC.